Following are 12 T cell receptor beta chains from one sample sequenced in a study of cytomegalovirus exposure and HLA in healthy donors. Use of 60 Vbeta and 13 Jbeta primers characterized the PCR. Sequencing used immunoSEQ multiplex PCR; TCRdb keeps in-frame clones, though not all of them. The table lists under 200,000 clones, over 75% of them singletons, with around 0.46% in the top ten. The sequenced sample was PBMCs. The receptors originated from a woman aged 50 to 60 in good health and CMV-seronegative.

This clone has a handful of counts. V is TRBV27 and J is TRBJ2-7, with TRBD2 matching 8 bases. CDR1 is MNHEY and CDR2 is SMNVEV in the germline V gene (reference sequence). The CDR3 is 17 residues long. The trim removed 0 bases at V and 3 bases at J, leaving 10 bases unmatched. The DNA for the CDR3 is TGTGCCAGCAGTTTATCGGTGGACTGGGGACTAGGCTACGAGCAGTACTTC. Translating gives CASSLSVDWGLGYEQYF.

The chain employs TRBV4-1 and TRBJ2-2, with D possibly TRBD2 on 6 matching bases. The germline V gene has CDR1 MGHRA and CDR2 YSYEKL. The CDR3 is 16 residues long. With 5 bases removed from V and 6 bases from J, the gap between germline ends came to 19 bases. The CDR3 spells CASSGSGLLLAGELFF. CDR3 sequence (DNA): TGCGCCAGCAGCGGCTCGGGACTCCTCCTCGCCGGGGAGCTGTTTTTT.

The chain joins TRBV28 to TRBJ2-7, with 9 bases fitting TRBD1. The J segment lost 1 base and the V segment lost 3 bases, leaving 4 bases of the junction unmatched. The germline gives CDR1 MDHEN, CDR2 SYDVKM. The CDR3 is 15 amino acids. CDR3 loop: CASSFLDRGSYEQYF. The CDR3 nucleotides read TGTGCCAGCAGTTTTCTGGACAGGGGTTCCTACGAGCAGTACTTC.

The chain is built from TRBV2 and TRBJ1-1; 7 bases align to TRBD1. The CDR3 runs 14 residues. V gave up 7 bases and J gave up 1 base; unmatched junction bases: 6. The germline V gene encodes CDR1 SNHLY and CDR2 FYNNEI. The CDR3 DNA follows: TGTGCCAGCATCGAGGGGGCAGAGAACACTGAAGCTTTCTTT. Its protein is CASIEGAENTEAFF. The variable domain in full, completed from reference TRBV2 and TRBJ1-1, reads EPEVTQTPSHQVTQMGQEVILRCVPISNHLYFYWYRQILGQKVEFLVSFYNNEISEKSEIFDDQFSVERPDGSNFTLKIRSTKLEDSAMYFCASIEGAENTEAFFGQGTRLTVV.

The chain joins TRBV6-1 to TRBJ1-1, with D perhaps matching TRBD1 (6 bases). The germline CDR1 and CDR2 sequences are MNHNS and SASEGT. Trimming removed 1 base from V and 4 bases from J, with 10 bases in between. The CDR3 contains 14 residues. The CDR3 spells CASSEEGGATEAFF. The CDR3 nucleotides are TGTGCCAGCAGTGAAGAGGGGGGGGCCACTGAAGCTTTCTTT.

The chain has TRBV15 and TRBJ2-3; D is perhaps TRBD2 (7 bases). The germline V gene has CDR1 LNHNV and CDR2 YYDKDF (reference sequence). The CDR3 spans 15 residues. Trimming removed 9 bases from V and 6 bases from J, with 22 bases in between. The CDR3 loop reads CATSLRAGARDTQYF. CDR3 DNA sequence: TGTGCCACATCTCTCCGGGCGGGGGCGAGGGATACGCAGTATTTT.

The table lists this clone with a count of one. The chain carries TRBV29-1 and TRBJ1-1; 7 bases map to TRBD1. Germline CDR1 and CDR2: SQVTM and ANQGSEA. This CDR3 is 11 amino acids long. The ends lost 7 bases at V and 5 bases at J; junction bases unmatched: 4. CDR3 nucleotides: TGCAGCGCTCAGGGGGTGACTGAAGCTTTCTTT. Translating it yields CSAQGVTEAFF.

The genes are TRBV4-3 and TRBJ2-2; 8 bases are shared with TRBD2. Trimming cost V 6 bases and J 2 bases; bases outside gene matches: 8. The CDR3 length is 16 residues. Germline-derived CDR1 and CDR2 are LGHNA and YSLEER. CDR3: CASRTGLEINTGELFF. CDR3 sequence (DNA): TGCGCCAGCAGAACGGGACTAGAGATTAACACCGGGGAGCTGTTTTTT.

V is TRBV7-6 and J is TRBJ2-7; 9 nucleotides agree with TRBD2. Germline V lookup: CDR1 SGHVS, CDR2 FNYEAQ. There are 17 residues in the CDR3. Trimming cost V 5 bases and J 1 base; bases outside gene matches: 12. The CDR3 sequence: CASSPNPRTSASYEQYF. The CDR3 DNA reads TGTGCCAGCAGCCCTAACCCTCGGACTAGCGCGTCCTACGAGCAGTACTTC.

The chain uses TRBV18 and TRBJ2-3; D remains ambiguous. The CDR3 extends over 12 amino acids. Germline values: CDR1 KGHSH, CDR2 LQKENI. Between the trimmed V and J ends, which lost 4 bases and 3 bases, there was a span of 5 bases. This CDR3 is CASSRLTDTQYF. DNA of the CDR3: TGTGCCAGCTCACGACTTACAGATACGCAGTATTTT.

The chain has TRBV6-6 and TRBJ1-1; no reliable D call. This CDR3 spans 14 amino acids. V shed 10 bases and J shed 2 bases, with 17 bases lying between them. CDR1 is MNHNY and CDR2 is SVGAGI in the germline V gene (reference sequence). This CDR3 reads CATITSGINTEAFF. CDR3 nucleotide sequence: TGTGCCACCATCACATCGGGAATAAACACTGAAGCTTTCTTT.

The CDR3 loop reads CASSEAPDRPHEQYF. The CDR3 coding sequence is TGTGCCAGCAGCGAGGCCCCGGACAGGCCTCACGAGCAGTACTTC. The gene calls are TRBV9 and TRBJ2-7; 7 bases agree with TRBD1. The CDR3 contains 15 residues. Germline values: CDR1 SGDLS, CDR2 YYNGEE. With V trimmed by 3 bases and J by 5 bases, 11 bases remained unmatched.